This T cell receptor beta chain was observed in a study of sequential checkpoint blockade in melanoma. Study in general: Patients were randomized 1:1 to nivolumab-then-ipilimumab or ipilimumab-then-nivolumab first-line. After both sequences, patients received maintenance nivolumab.

As for treatment: randomized to nivolumab then ipilimumab (arm A) or the reverse (arm B). No patient had prior DNA-damaging chemotherapy. From thawed PBMCs, live CD3+CD8+ cells negative for CD19 and CD56 were sorted. The trim removed 3 bases at V and 2 bases at J, leaving 5 bases unmatched. Germline lookup yields CDR1 SGHDT and CDR2 YYEEEE. CDR3 size: 14 residues. This table comes from immunoSEQ multiplex PCR, and its TCRdb copy is limited to in-frame clones, with some not included. This table has under 45,000 clones, roughly 81% appearing once. The chain has TRBV5-6 and TRBJ2-7, with 7 bases fitting TRBD1. The input for sequencing was CD8+ T cells sorted from blood (inferred from file names), taken from a patient given nivolumab and ipilimumab in sequence. The source is a human donor with melanoma. DNA for the CDR3: TGTGCCAGCAGCTCGACAGGGATCACCTACGAGCAGTACTTC. Its protein is CASSSTGITYEQYF.